This T cell receptor beta chain was identified in a study of Graves' ophthalmopathy and Graves' hyperthyroidism. General study points: Ophthalmopathy was separated from stable hyperthyroidism by a 13-signature model with about 86% sensitivity and roughly 81% specificity.

Comments on this clonotype: Its antigen remains unidentified.

Investigators amplified TCR beta CDR3 regions from RNA transcripts. After a first-round RT-PCR with HTBI primers, a second-round multiplex PCR was run. TCRdb processed the multiplex PCR reads anew with MiXCR; each CDR3 protein has one entry. The repertoire includes just over 600,000 distinct CDR3 sequences, 20% to 25% of them detected once, and more than 5.5% sits in the top ten. The term stable hyperthyroidism indicated an absence of ophthalmopathy within 18 months of follow-up. Other autoimmune diseases, uncontrolled infections, pregnancy or lactation led to the exclusion of patients. This CDR3 is 14 amino acids long. The germline V and J ends were trimmed by 0 bases and 9 bases, with 12 bases remaining between them. CDR1 is MNHEY and CDR2 is SVGEGT in the germline V gene.

The material sequenced was peripheral blood. This TCR was sampled from a woman under 30 with stable Graves' hyperthyroidism. Some clones in this sample may be carry-over from other donors' samples. V gene TRBV6-2 or TRBV6-3 combines with J gene TRBJ1-5; perhaps TRBD1 as D (5 bases). The CDR3, as DNA: TGTGCCAGCAGTTACTCGAGGGGCCCGTCGCCCCAGCATTTT. This encodes CASSYSRGPSPQHF.